The T cell receptor (beta chain) described here comes from a study of T cells in Graves' hyperthyroidism and ophthalmopathy (dated by TCRdb to between 2018 and 2020). The study in broad terms: Peripheral blood was sampled at the time of initial diagnosis, prior to any treatment. A discovery cohort of around 100 patients, 43 with Graves' ophthalmopathy and 55 to 60 with stable Graves' hyperthyroidism, was used to find distinguishing TCR V-J signatures. The 100 discovery patients were randomly divided into training and test sets at a 7:3 ratio. Prospective prediction of ophthalmopathy was tested in an independent validation cohort of fewer than 20 hyperthyroidism patients and around 16 patients who later progressed to ophthalmopathy. TCR Vbeta CDR3 sequencing of around 130 peripheral blood samples (43 ophthalmopathy, 75 hyperthyroidism and 17 progressor patients) is reported in the paper. In addition, the study compared T-cell repertoires in thyroid tissue and in blood from about 6 Graves' hyperthyroidism patients. After sampling, hyperthyroidism patients received methimazole starting at 30 mg daily, and ophthalmopathy patients received high-dose intravenous methylprednisolone. Beyond this particular receptor, the publication reports: During validation, the model predicted progression to ophthalmopathy a median of around 7 months ahead of onset, with around 71% sensitivity and 72.22% specificity. No statistical method was used to fix the sample size in advance, and group allocation was not hidden from the investigators. In cross-validation, a model built on a 13 V-J signature told ophthalmopathy apart from stable hyperthyroidism with just under 90% sensitivity and 81% to 82% specificity, and in testing the same model reached 80%/75%. Most expanded thyroid clonotypes (frequency above 0.001) were also detected in blood, a finding suggesting that blood repertoires may reflect thyroid immune responses.

This clonotype showed up many times. This clone's antigen is unknown. No base quality information exists; no much larger clone differs at one position. V lost 6 bases and J lost 2 bases; the stretch between them is 14 bases long. The CDR3 goes from the cysteine to the phenylalanine over 14 residues. Of the read, only the CDR3 DNA is kept; its 42 bases are in frame from base 1. The CDR1 and CDR2 encoded by the germline V gene are SNHLY and FYNNEI. The TCR beta CDR3 regions were amplified from the RNA transcripts. For the first round of RT-PCR on the TCR CDR3, the HTBI primer set was used together with the Qiagen OneStep RT-PCR kit. The libraries were constructed in a second round of multiplex PCR and then size-selected and purified. Libraries were sequenced paired-end with 100 bp reads on an Illumina HiSeq2000. The original pipeline was this. Raw data were processed with SOAPnuke, discarding reads with adapters, uncalled bases, mean Phred below 15, or no exact constant-primer or identifier match. COPE v1.2.5 was used to merge high-quality paired reads, and clonotypes were defined as unique nucleotide sequences. Clonotypes were aligned to IMGT TRBV, TRBD and TRBJ reference segments using MiTCR v1.1. Only V-J combinations with frequency above 0.0001, covering about 99% of repertoires, were analysed. A TCS score was defined as the ratio between F50 (clonal expansion) and ExV (chaos), using BLOSUM62-based TCRdist between CDR3 peptides within each V-J. Welch's t-statistics and random forest reduced roughly 500 V-J features to roughly 13, which were used in a naive Bayes classifier (R e1071). Thyroid-blood repertoire similarity was quantified with the Morisita-Horn index. TCRdb handled the public reads itself, with Q25 trimming in fastp and clone calling in MiXCR, and kept productive beta chains. Duplicate CDR3 protein sequences are folded into a single record with the most common DNA and genes. These V and J calls are TCRdb output, not the study's own analysis. In all, the sample holds 700,000 to 950,000 distinct CDR3 sequences, and approximately 40% of those were seen once. Clones ranked in the top ten supply around 32% of the sample.

Stable Graves' hyperthyroidism was defined as the absence of progression to ophthalmopathy over 18 months of follow-up. The hyperthyroidism patients were between 18 and 65 years old and newly diagnosed, with a disease duration of less than 2 months. The study excluded patients with uncontrolled infections, other autoimmune diseases, pregnancy or lactation. Clinical symptoms, serum thyroxine and TRAb, thyroid ultrasound, and orbital computed tomography formed the basis for the diagnoses. PBMCs were isolated from approximately 10 ml of fresh peripheral blood by Ficoll-Paque density gradient centrifugation. Total RNA was extracted using Trizol reagent, and RNA quality was assessed on an Agilent 2100 Bioanalyzer.

Sequences were obtained from blood. The rearranged chain carries TRBV2 and TRBJ2-7; the D gene cannot be named for sure. This TCR came from a woman aged 35 to 49 with Graves' hyperthyroidism. The sequenced DNA: TGTGCCAGCAGAAACAGCTGGGGTCCCTACGAGCAGTACTTC. It translates to CASRNSWGPYEQYF.